The sequence of this TCR beta chain was determined in a study of immune cell composition in non-small cell lung cancer. The CDR3 is 14 residues long. Germline CDR1 and CDR2: MNHEY and SMNVEV (reference sequence). After removal of 5 bases from V and 1 base from J, the junction contained 3 bases not matched to a gene. As to this clone: Antigen: not known.

Study results and caveats: Squamous lung tumours showed higher top 10 clone scores and clonality than adenocarcinomas.

Template was genomic DNA from frozen, unsorted single-cell suspensions. The assay was immunoSEQ multiplex PCR, and TCRdb's table has in-frame clones only and misses some. Of roughly 4,100 clones listed, under 80% are singletons. Sequenced material: lung tumor tissue. The chain carries TRBV27 and TRBJ1-1, with TRBD1 matching 8 bases. This TCR was recovered from a human donor with non-small cell lung cancer. The CDR3 here is CASSGGTGNTEAFF. The CDR3 DNA is TGTGCCAGCAGTGGGGGGACAGGGAACACTGAAGCTTTCTTT.